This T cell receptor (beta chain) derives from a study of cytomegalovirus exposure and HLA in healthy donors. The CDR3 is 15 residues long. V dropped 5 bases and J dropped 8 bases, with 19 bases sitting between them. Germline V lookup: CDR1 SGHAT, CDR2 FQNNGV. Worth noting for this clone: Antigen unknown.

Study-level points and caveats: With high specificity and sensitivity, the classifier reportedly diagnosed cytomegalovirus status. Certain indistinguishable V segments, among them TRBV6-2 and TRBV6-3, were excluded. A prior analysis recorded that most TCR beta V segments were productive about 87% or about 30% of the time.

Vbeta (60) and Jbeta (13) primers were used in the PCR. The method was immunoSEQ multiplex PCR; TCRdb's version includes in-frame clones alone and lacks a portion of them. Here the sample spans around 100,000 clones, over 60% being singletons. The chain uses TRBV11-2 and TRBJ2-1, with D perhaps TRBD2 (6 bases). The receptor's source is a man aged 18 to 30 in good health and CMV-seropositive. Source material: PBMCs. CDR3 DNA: TGTGCCAGCAGCCCCGTTTACGGGGGACCCCATGAGCAGTTCTTC. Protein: CASSPVYGGPHEQFF.